Shown below are 4 T cell receptor beta chains from a single sample sequenced in a study of blood T cell repertoires in COVID-19. Measured with immunoSEQ multiplex PCR; TCRdb has only the in-frame clones, and not every one. The sample has about 50,000 clones; more than 90% are singletons. Specimen: peripheral blood. The receptors were gathered from a woman older than 75 with acute or convalescent COVID-19.

J is TRBJ1-6 and V is TRBV7-9; weak D call: TRBD1 (5 bases). V was cut by 1 base and J by 5 bases, with 12 bases left in between. Germline-derived CDR1 and CDR2 are SEHNR and FQNEAQ (reference sequence). The CDR3 contains 16 residues. The CDR3 sequence is CASSLGRPGDNSPLHF. CDR3 nucleotide sequence: TGTGCCAGCAGCTTAGGACGTCCGGGGGATAATTCACCCCTCCACTTT.

This clone was recorded only once. CDR3 sequence (DNA): TGTGCCACCAGTGTGGCCAGGGACACTGAAGCTTTCTTT. Translating gives CATSVARDTEAFF. The V and J genes are TRBV24-1 and TRBJ1-1; TRBD1 is a possible D gene (5 bases). The V end lost 5 bases, the J end lost 3 bases, and 9 bases lay between the germline ends. The CDR3 is 13 amino acids. Germline CDR1 and CDR2: KGHDR and SFDVKD.

The rearrangement uses TRBV19 and TRBJ1-4; no clear D gene. The germline gives CDR1 LNHDA, CDR2 SQIVND (reference sequence). This CDR3 has 12 amino acids. V gave up 3 bases and J gave up 7 bases, with 6 bases separating them. The CDR3 DNA follows: TGTGCCAGTAGTATTCCGGGTGAAAAACTGTTTTTT. Translated, it gives CASSIPGEKLFF.

DNA for the CDR3: TGTGCCAGCAGTTACTCGGCAGGGGAGGGAAACACCATATATTTT. Its translation is CASSYSAGEGNTIYF. The chain carries TRBV6-5 and TRBJ1-3; the D gene is possibly TRBD1 (6 bases). The CDR3 has 15 amino acids. Trimming stripped 0 bases from V and 4 bases from J, with 10 bases between. The germline V gene encodes CDR1 MNHEY and CDR2 SVGAGI.